These T cell receptor beta chains were read from a single sample in a study of blood T cell repertoires in COVID-19. Produced via immunoSEQ multiplex PCR; TCRdb's table is partial and in-frame only. This sample carries approximately 120,000 clones, approximately 90% of them seen once, and the ten largest clones take just over 2%. Sample: peripheral blood. Source of these receptors: a man over 45 with COVID-19, enrolled during active disease. The CDR3 runs from the conserved cysteine through the conserved F or W. Each record gives: J gene, D gene, V gene, clone size, CDR3 protein, CDR3 DNA. A D gene is named only where the DNA matches it firmly. Size values are once, few and many counts, or a class for expanded clones, and some rows have none.

TRBJ2-1 TRBD1 TRBV7-9 - CASSLGQGVGLGEQFF TGTGCCAGCAGCCTAGGACAGGGGGTGGGGTTGGGTGAGCAGTTCTTC
TRBJ1-5 TRBD1 TRBV12-3/TRBV12-4 once CASRGQNLGPQHF TGTGCCAGCAGGGGACAGAATCTCGGGCCCCAGCATTTT
TRBJ1-2 - TRBV6-5 once CASSYRGRGYTF TGTGCCAGCAGTTACAGGGGTCGGGGCTACACCTTC
TRBJ2-4 - TRBV2 - CASSLQGWDIQYF TGTGCCAGCAGTCTTCAGGGTTGGGACATTCAGTACTTC
TRBJ2-1 - TRBV6-6 - CASSHDNSYNEQFF TGTGCCAGCAGTCACGACAACTCCTACAATGAGCAGTTCTTC
TRBJ2-7 - TRBV6-6 - CASSYTGYEQYF TGTGCCAGCAGTTATACGGGGTACGAGCAGTACTTC
TRBJ1-1 TRBD1 TRBV18 once CASSPRTGQEAFF TGTGCCAGCTCCCCAAGGACAGGGCAAGAAGCTTTCTTT
TRBJ2-4 TRBD1 TRBV6-1 - CASSDPGQGDKNIQYF TGTGCCAGCAGTGACCCGGGACAGGGTGACAAAAACATTCAGTACTTC
TRBJ2-1 - TRBV5-1 once CASSLGSEQFF TGCGCCAGCAGCTTGGGAAGCGAGCAGTTCTTC
TRBJ2-5 - TRBV7-8 once CASSPRGYQETQYF TGTGCCAGCAGTCCACGGGGGTACCAAGAGACCCAGTACTTC
TRBJ2-5 - TRBV29-1 once CSVVEPPRETQYF TGCAGCGTTGTAGAGCCCCCCAGGGAGACCCAGTACTTC
TRBJ2-1 TRBD2 TRBV18 few CASSPEAGWFNEQFF TGTGCCAGCTCACCCGAAGCGGGATGGTTTAATGAGCAGTTCTTC
TRBJ1-1 - TRBV2 - CASSAGSAEAFF TGTGCCAGCAGTGCGGGTAGCGCTGAAGCTTTCTTT
TRBJ2-4 - TRBV19 - CASSIGALAKNIQYF TGTGCCAGTAGTATTGGGGCACTAGCCAAAAACATTCAGTACTTC
TRBJ2-3 TRBD2 TRBV3-1/TRBV3-2 few CASSQGLGTRAGDTQYF TGTGCCAGCAGCCAAGGATTAGGGACTAGGGCGGGAGATACGCAGTATTTT
TRBJ1-1 - TRBV4-1 - CASSLGGENTEAFF TGCGCCAGCAGCCTGGGGGGTGAGAACACTGAAGCTTTCTTT
TRBJ2-3 TRBD2 TRBV19 - CASSPASGGGEAGYTQYF TGTGCCAGTAGTCCGGCTAGCGGGGGAGGCGAGGCTGGGTACACGCAGTATTTT
TRBJ2-2 TRBD1 TRBV6-5 - CASSYGDRGDTGELFF TGTGCCAGCAGTTACGGAGACAGGGGGGATACCGGGGAGCTGTTTTTT
TRBJ2-5 - TRBV21-1 - CASSKWEGASGEQETQYF TGTGCCAGCAGCAAATGGGAGGGGGCTAGCGGGGAGCAAGAGACCCAGTACTTC
TRBJ1-4 TRBD1 TRBV7-9 - CASSHPGQGNEKLFF TGTGCCAGCAGCCATCCGGGACAGGGAAATGAAAAACTGTTTTTT
TRBJ2-7 - TRBV19 - CARDSSYEQYF TGTGCCAGAGACAGCTCCTACGAGCAGTACTTC
TRBJ2-3 TRBD2 TRBV7-9 - CASSYRLVAGVDTQYF TGTGCCAGCAGCTATAGATTGGTAGCGGGAGTGGATACGCAGTATTTT
TRBJ2-5 - TRBV14 once CASGAQETQYF TGTGCCAGCGGGGCCCAAGAGACCCAGTACTTC
TRBJ2-5 - TRBV7-2 - CASSFISIEETQYF TGTGCCAGCAGCTTTATTTCGATAGAGGAGACCCAGTACTTC
TRBJ2-3 - TRBV5-1 - CASSSRGWSSTDTQYF TGCGCCAGCAGCTCCAGAGGTTGGAGCAGCACAGATACGCAGTATTTT
TRBJ2-1 - TRBV3-1/TRBV3-2 few CASSRDSVATTYNEQFF TGTGCCAGCAGCCGAGACTCGGTTGCGACTACCTACAATGAGCAGTTCTTC
TRBJ2-3 TRBD2 TRBV25-1 - CASSDKPQREGTDTQYF TGTGCCAGCAGTGATAAGCCCCAGCGGGAGGGCACAGATACGCAGTATTTT
TRBJ2-1 - TRBV2 once CASSLLGGNEQFF TGTGCCAGCAGCTTACTAGGCGGAAATGAGCAGTTCTTC
TRBJ1-2 - TRBV14 - CASSQGSAGYGYTF TGTGCCAGCAGCCAAGGGTCGGCAGGCTATGGCTACACCTTC
TRBJ2-3 - TRBV5-1 - CASSLRLGTDTQYF TGCGCCAGCAGCTTGCGGCTAGGCACAGATACGCAGTATTTT
TRBJ2-7 - TRBV4-2 - CASSQVYSYEQYF TGTGCCAGCAGCCAAGTATATAGCTACGAGCAGTACTTC
TRBJ2-3 TRBD1 TRBV5-1 - CASSLGEDRGTDTQYF TGCGCCAGCAGCTTGGGGGAGGACAGGGGAACAGATACGCAGTATTTT
TRBJ1-2 TRBD1 TRBV20-1 - CSAPRQGSYTF TGCAGTGCTCCCAGACAGGGGAGCTACACCTTC
TRBJ2-1 TRBD2 TRBV15 - CATSIYRTSGYNEQFF TGTGCCACCAGCATCTACCGGACTAGCGGATACAATGAGCAGTTCTTC
TRBJ1-5 - TRBV6-5 - CASGRSNQPQHF TGTGCCAGCGGGAGGAGCAATCAGCCCCAGCATTTT
TRBJ2-2 TRBD2 TRBV18 few CASSRLAGEGTGELFF TGTGCCAGCTCGCGACTAGCGGGAGAAGGGACCGGGGAGCTGTTTTTT
TRBJ2-7 - TRBV5-1 - CASSLWTGTFSYEQYF TGCGCCAGCAGCTTATGGACTGGAACATTCTCCTACGAGCAGTACTTC
TRBJ1-1 - TRBV3-1/TRBV3-2 - CASSARRGVNTEAFF TGTGCCAGCAGCGCTCGGAGAGGCGTGAACACTGAAGCTTTCTTT
TRBJ2-2 - TRBV6-5 - CASSYTGTGELFF TGTGCCAGCAGTTACACGGGCACCGGGGAGCTGTTTTTT
TRBJ2-7 - TRBV28 - CASSLGFGGSAYEQYF TGTGCCAGCAGTTTAGGTTTCGGGGGATCAGCCTACGAGCAGTACTTC
TRBJ1-5 TRBD1 TRBV6-5 few CASSSLGTGVDQPQHF TGTGCCAGCAGTTCCCTCGGGACAGGGGTCGATCAGCCCCAGCATTTT
TRBJ2-5 TRBD2 TRBV7-2 once CASSRALAGVSQETQYF TGTGCCAGCAGTCGGGCCTTAGCGGGAGTGAGCCAAGAGACCCAGTACTTC
TRBJ1-5 - TRBV19 - CASSISGSNQPQHF TGTGCCAGTAGTATATCGGGGAGCAATCAGCCCCAGCATTTT
TRBJ1-1 - TRBV27 - CASSLSRVREAFF TGTGCCAGCAGTTTATCCCGCGTTCGAGAAGCTTTCTTT
TRBJ1-5 - TRBV2 - CASSEALQGLAQHF TGTGCCAGCAGTGAAGCGTTACAGGGTTTGGCCCAGCATTTT
TRBJ1-2 TRBD1 TRBV18 - CASSPPGQLTYGYTF TGTGCCAGCTCACCACCGGGACAGCTTACTTATGGCTACACCTTC
TRBJ2-7 TRBD2 TRBV7-3 - CASSPGLAGAGEQYF TGTGCCAGCAGCCCGGGACTAGCAGGGGCGGGCGAGCAGTACTTC
TRBJ2-2 - TRBV5-1 - CASSLNGVSNTGELFF TGCGCCAGCAGCTTGAACGGGGTATCGAACACCGGGGAGCTGTTTTTT
TRBJ1-4 TRBD1 TRBV28 - CASSPEGTGATNEKLFF TGTGCCAGCAGTCCAGAGGGGACAGGGGCAACTAATGAAAAACTGTTTTTT
TRBJ1-1 - TRBV28 - CASSYDTVVAEAFF TGTGCCAGCAGTTACGACACGGTGGTCGCTGAAGCTTTCTTT
TRBJ1-4 - TRBV7-9 medium-sized CAGGATNEKLFF TGTGCCGGCGGAGCAACTAATGAAAAACTGTTTTTT
TRBJ1-2 - TRBV30 - CAWTPDSYGYTF TGTGCCTGGACGCCCGACAGCTATGGCTACACCTTC
TRBJ2-5 - TRBV6-5 once CASLGGGWETQYF TGTGCCAGCCTGGGGGGTGGTTGGGAGACCCAGTACTTC
TRBJ1-5 - TRBV19 - CARSSLNLRGGSNQPQHF TGTGCCAGGAGTTCCCTAAACCTGAGGGGGGGCAGCAATCAGCCCCAGCATTTT